This passage covers 14 T cell receptor beta chains from one sample sequenced in a study of blood T cell repertoires in COVID-19. TCRdb's table, derived via immunoSEQ multiplex PCR, lists solely in-frame clones and lacks some. Of under 250,000 clones listed, roughly four fifths are singletons. The sequencing sample was made of peripheral blood. These receptors came from a man in his fifties with acute or convalescent COVID-19.

V and J are TRBV5-5 and TRBJ1-5; 8 positions agree with TRBD1. Losses at the gene ends were 0 bases for V and 6 bases for J; bases not matched to a gene: 14. This CDR3 is built from 18 residues. The germline V gene encodes CDR1 SGHKS and CDR2 YYEKEE (reference sequence). The CDR3 coding sequence is TGTGCCAGCAGCTTGGACCCACAGGGGGGGTTGTTTAGTCAGCCCCAGCATTTT. Translated: CASSLDPQGGLFSQPQHF.

This rearrangement joins TRBV6-5 to TRBJ1-5, with 10 bases aligning to TRBD1. The CDR3 spans 15 residues. In germline, CDR1 is MNHEY, CDR2 SVGAGI. The J segment lost 2 bases and the V segment lost 2 bases, leaving 0 bases of the junction unmatched. CDR3 residues: CASSYGQGGNQPQHF. The CDR3 DNA reads as TGTGCCAGCAGTTACGGACAGGGGGGCAATCAGCCCCAGCATTTT.

The chain couples TRBV14 to TRBJ1-2; 7 nucleotides agree with TRBD1. The CDR3 covers 15 residues. CDR1 is SGHDN and CDR2 is FVKESK in the germline V gene. The V segment lost 2 bases and the J segment 6 bases; nucleotides outside the gene matches: 9. CDR3 bases: TGTGCCAGCAGCCAAACCCCGGGACAGTCGCATGGCTACACCTTC. This codes for CASSQTPGQSHGYTF.

This chain connects TRBV28 to TRBJ2-1; TRBD2 matches at 7 bases. The CDR3 runs 17 residues. Germline values: CDR1 MDHEN, CDR2 SYDVKM. Trimming cost V 5 bases and J 6 bases; bases outside gene matches: 16. The CDR3 region is CASSRNTGLPQVNEQFF. As DNA, the CDR3 is TGTGCCAGCAGTCGAAATACGGGACTACCTCAGGTCAATGAGCAGTTCTTC.

V usage is TRBV6-1 and J usage is TRBJ1-5; D is perhaps TRBD1 (5 bases). Germline lookup yields CDR1 MNHNS and CDR2 SASEGT. The CDR3 covers 15 residues. Trimming stripped 2 bases from V and 2 bases from J, with 10 bases between. CDR3 in DNA: TGTGCCAGCAGTGAACAGGGTACGGGCAATCAGCCCCAGCATTTT. This encodes CASSEQGTGNQPQHF.

The chain joins TRBV2 to TRBJ1-6, with TRBD1 matching 7 bases. CDR1 is SNHLY and CDR2 is FYNNEI in the germline V gene. The V segment lost 7 bases and the J segment 7 bases; nucleotides outside the gene matches: 4. The CDR3 length is 13 residues. CDR3 loop: CASKRDSNSPLHF. In DNA form, the CDR3 reads TGTGCCAGCAAACGGGACAGCAATTCACCCCTCCACTTT.

The genes are TRBV19 and TRBJ1-1; weak D call: TRBD1 (5 bases). The germline gives CDR1 LNHDA, CDR2 SQIVND (reference sequence). This CDR3 region has 18 residues. Trimming took off 5 bases at V and 0 bases at J, with 22 bases between the two ends. The CDR3 spells CASSSSLRKTELNTEAFF. Written as DNA, the CDR3 is TGTGCCAGTAGTTCATCTTTGAGAAAGACAGAATTGAACACTGAAGCTTTCTTT.

A single count supports this clone. This rearrangement joins TRBV9 to TRBJ2-7; 10 bases map to TRBD1. Looked up from germline, CDR1 is SGDLS and CDR2 is YYNGEE. The CDR3 length is 14 residues. V was clipped by 3 bases and J by 6 bases; unmatched bases: 6. The CDR3 sequence is CASSAGTGDGEQYF. In DNA, the CDR3 is TGTGCCAGCAGCGCAGGGACAGGGGACGGCGAGCAGTACTTC. The full variable domain, rest sourced from reference TRBV9 and TRBJ2-7, is DSGVTQTPKHLITATGQRVTLRCSPRSGDLSVYWYQQSLDQGLQFLIQYYNGEERAKGNILERFSAQQFPDLHSELNLSSLELGDSALYFCASSAGTGDGEQYFGPGTRLTVT.

The chain has TRBV23-1 and TRBJ2-2; 9 bases line up with TRBD1. TRBV23-1 is an ORF; its function is uncertain. J lost 1 base, V lost 2 bases, and 2 bases had no gene match. CDR3 length: 16 residues. CDR3 sequence reads: CASSQPGQGNTGELFF. CDR3 sequence (DNA): TGCGCCAGCAGTCAACCGGGACAGGGGAACACCGGGGAGCTGTTTTTT.

The V call is TRBV7-9, the J call TRBJ1-4, with D perhaps TRBD1 (5 bases). CDR1 is SEHNR and CDR2 is FQNEAQ in the germline V gene (reference sequence). The CDR3 runs to 14 residues. The ends were cut back, 5 bases at V and 6 bases at J, with 13 bases in the middle. As DNA, the CDR3 is TGTGCCAGCAGCCATCAGTCGGGGGATGAAAAACTGTTTTTT. Amino acids: CASSHQSGDEKLFF.

This chain's CDR3 is CASSLSTTPWSEQFF. CDR3 nucleotide sequence: TGTGCCAGCAGCTTATCTACCACCCCGTGGAGTGAGCAGTTCTTC. The chain carries TRBV7-2 and TRBJ2-1; no definite D call. The CDR3 has 15 amino acids. The germline gives CDR1 SGHTA, CDR2 FQGNSA. V lost 2 bases and J lost 9, with 17 bases in between.

The chain has TRBV11-3 and TRBJ2-1; TRBD2 agrees at 10 bases. J lost 8 bases, V lost 5 bases, and 12 bases had no gene match. CDR3 length: 16 residues. The germline V gene has CDR1 SGHNT and CDR2 YENEEA. The CDR3 reads CASSLIVAGGGYEQFF. CDR3 nucleotides: TGTGCCAGCAGCCTCATCGTAGCGGGAGGAGGATATGAGCAGTTCTTC.

The rearrangement uses TRBV3-1 (or the pseudogene TRBV3-2) and TRBJ1-2; a possible D gene is TRBD1 (6 bases). V shed 2 bases and J shed 1 base, with 11 bases lying between them. CDR1 and CDR2 (germline): LGHDT, YNNKEL (reference sequence). The CDR3 sequence is 15 residues long. CDR3 DNA sequence: TGTGCCAGCAGCCAACCACAGGACAGTAACTATGGCTACACCTTC. It specifies CASSQPQDSNYGYTF.

The rearrangement uses TRBV11-2 and TRBJ1-1; no definite D call. This CDR3 spans 12 amino acids. The V gene's germline CDR1 is SGHAT and CDR2 FQNNGV. Between the trimmed V and J ends, which lost 0 bases and 11 bases, there was a span of 10 bases. For the CDR3, the DNA is TGTGCCAGCAGCTTAGATACTAGGAGGGCTTTCTTT. It is translated as CASSLDTRRAFF. The whole variable domain, filled in from reference TRBV11-2 and TRBJ1-1, reads EAGVAQSPRYKIIEKRQSVAFWCNPISGHATLYWYQQILGQGPKLLIQFQNNGVVDDSQLPKDRFSAERLKGVDSTLKIQPAKLEDSAVYLCASSLDTRRAFFGQGTRLTVV.